This TCR beta chain was recorded in a study of radiation and T cells in renal cell carcinoma. CDR1 and CDR2 from the germline V gene are SGDLS and YYNGEE. CDR3 size: 16 residues. With V trimmed by 3 bases and J by 5 bases, 14 bases remained unmatched. Time point indicated: blood 2 weeks post-SBRT. Treatment meaning: 15 Gy SBRT to primary tumor, nephrectomy 4 weeks later. Method: immunoSEQ multiplex PCR; TCRdb's copy keeps in-frame clones and lacks some. The sample records more than 20,000 clones, 81% being singletons. This chain uses TRBV9 with TRBJ2-7; 7 bases are shared with TRBD2. This clonotype originated in a man aged 60 to 75 with renal cell carcinoma. The source was blood, collected from a patient whose treatment included radiotherapy and nephrectomy. The CDR3 loop reads CASSALLAGSKHEQYF. CDR3 DNA: TGTGCCAGCAGCGCTCTCTTAGCGGGCTCCAAGCACGAGCAGTACTTC.